This T cell receptor beta chain was recovered during a study of cytomegalovirus exposure and HLA in healthy donors. Here immunoSEQ multiplex PCR was the method, and the copy in TCRdb shows in-frame clones only, minus some. The table records roughly 60,000 clones, 85% to 95% of them present only once. Per the germline V gene, CDR1 is MNHEY and CDR2 is SMNVEV (reference sequence). This CDR3 is built from 12 residues. The V and J ends lost 7 bases and 3 bases, in that order; junction bases with no gene match: 0. V usage is TRBV27 and J usage is TRBJ2-1, with TRBD2 matching over 7 bases. The sequenced material came from PBMCs. This receptor was obtained from a man between 18 and 29 years old in good health and CMV-seronegative. The CDR3 is CASTSGYNEQFF. CDR3 coding DNA: TGTGCCAGCACTAGCGGCTACAATGAGCAGTTCTTC.